The 26 T cell receptor beta chains below all came from one sample that was sequenced in a study of identical twins. Each CDR3 protein is one row after TCRdb ran MiXCR on the 5' RACE reads. The sample includes a few hundred thousand distinct CDR3 sequences, roughly an eighth of them seen just once. A further study also used this sample, focusing on yellow fever vaccine responses in identical twins.

Sequencing was performed on CD4+ T cells sorted from blood. Receptors were obtained from a young woman in good health.

This clonotype has a count of ten or more. The chain employs TRBV5-6 and TRBJ2-6; the D is unclear. Deletions cut 2 bases from V and 0 bases from J, with 6 bases between. This CDR3 is built from 15 residues. Germline assignment: CDR1 SGHDT and CDR2 YYEEEE. The CDR3 sequence is CASSFRISGANVLTF. In nucleotides, the CDR3 is TGTGCCAGCAGCTTTCGCATCTCTGGGGCCAACGTCCTGACTTTC.

This clonotype was seen ten or more times. This chain links TRBV20-1 with TRBJ1-1; no reliable D call. The ends were cut back, 4 bases at V and 0 bases at J, with 9 bases in the middle. This CDR3 is built from 13 residues. The germline V gene has CDR1 DFQATT and CDR2 SNEGSKA (reference sequence). CDR3 protein: CSANPQLNTEAFF. CDR3 sequence (DNA): TGCAGTGCTAATCCCCAACTGAACACTGAAGCTTTCTTT.

Ten or more counts support this clonotype. The rearrangement links TRBV25-1 to TRBJ2-1; 9 bases map to TRBD1. The V gene's germline CDR1 is MGHDK and CDR2 SYGVNS. The V and J ends lost 3 bases and 3 bases, in that order; junction bases with no gene match: 3. The CDR3 is 15 amino acids. CDR3 nucleotide sequence: TGTGCCAGCAGTGAGGGACAGGGCTTCTACAATGAGCAGTTCTTC. It specifies CASSEGQGFYNEQFF.

The chain uses TRBV5-6 and TRBJ2-1, with 7 bases aligning to TRBD1. V was pared by 4 bases and J by 9 bases, with 4 bases of the junction left unmatched. The V gene's germline CDR1 is SGHDT and CDR2 YYEEEE. This CDR3 has 12 amino acids. The CDR3 DNA is TGTGCCAGCAGCGCCTGGGACAGTGAGCAGTTCTTC. Amino acids: CASSAWDSEQFF.

A few counts support this clonotype. V and J are TRBV6-1 and TRBJ2-5, with D possibly being TRBD1 or TRBD2 (6 bases each). Trimming shortened V by 2 bases and J by 0 bases, and 10 bases separated the two germline ends. Germline V gene data show CDR1 as MNHNS and CDR2 as SASEGT. This CDR3 is built from 15 residues. CDR3 DNA sequence: TGTGCCAGCAGTGAACCGGGGGCGTACCAAGAGACCCAGTACTTC. Translating gives CASSEPGAYQETQYF.

The rearrangement uses TRBV9 and TRBJ2-5; no clear D gene. The CDR3 is 13 amino acids. Germline values: CDR1 SGDLS, CDR2 YYNGEE. V lost 0 bases and J 5 bases, leaving 8 bases between the germline ends. The DNA for the CDR3 is TGTGCCAGCAGCGTAGCACCGGGTGAGACCCAGTACTTC. It specifies CASSVAPGETQYF.

This clonotype was detected only a few times. The chain uses TRBV11-2 and TRBJ2-3; D remains ambiguous. The CDR3 runs to 19 residues. Deletions cut 2 bases from V and 3 bases from J, with 24 bases between. Germline CDR1 and CDR2: SGHAT and FQNNGV. Here the CDR3 DNA reads TGTGCCAGCAGCTTAAACCCCCCCGGGCCCGGCCGATCGACAGATACGCAGTATTTT. Its translation is CASSLNPPGPGRSTDTQYF.

The rearrangement links TRBV10-3 to TRBJ2-3; TRBD2 is a possible D gene (6 bases). The CDR3 has 15 residues. The V end was cut by 6 bases, the J end by 4 bases, with 17 bases between. Germline V gene lookup returns CDR1 ENHRY and CDR2 SYGVKD. The CDR3 reads CAISTGGSEADTQYF. CDR3 sequence (DNA): TGTGCCATCAGCACCGGGGGATCGGAGGCAGATACGCAGTATTTT.

This rearrangement joins TRBV2 to TRBJ2-7; D is unresolved. Germline V lookup: CDR1 SNHLY, CDR2 FYNNEI. This CDR3 spans 15 amino acids. Trimming removed 1 base from V and 4 bases from J, with 14 bases in between. DNA for the CDR3: TGTGCCAGCAGTGAAGGGCCCACCGTCCCTTACGAGCAGTACTTC. This sequence encodes CASSEGPTVPYEQYF.

V usage is TRBV28 and J usage is TRBJ2-5, with TRBD2 as a possible D gene (7 bases). Germline values: CDR1 MDHEN, CDR2 SYDVKM. CDR3 length equals 13 residues. V was shortened by 7 bases and J by 7 bases, with 16 bases between the two germline ends. This CDR3 reads CASKPGGRGTQYF. The CDR3 DNA reads TGTGCCAGCAAGCCGGGGGGCAGGGGGACCCAGTACTTC.

The chain joins TRBV12-3 or TRBV12-4 to TRBJ2-7; possible D gene TRBD2, 7 bases. CDR3 length equals 17 residues. Trimming shortened V by 4 bases and J by 2 bases, and 21 bases separated the two germline ends. The CDR3 protein is CASSYGTGAGDPYEQYF. The CDR3 nucleotides are TGTGCCAGCAGTTACGGTACGGGGGCGGGGGACCCCTACGAGCAGTACTTC.

This sequence joins TRBV2 and TRBJ2-1, with D possibly matching TRBD1 (5 bases). The germline gives CDR1 SNHLY, CDR2 FYNNEI. The CDR3 runs 15 residues. Trimming shortened V by 3 bases and J by 4 bases, and 13 bases separated the two germline ends. This chain's CDR3 is CASSERQIPYNEQFF. The CDR3 DNA sequence: TGTGCCAGCAGTGAGAGACAGATCCCGTACAATGAGCAGTTCTTC.

V gene TRBV20-1 combines with J gene TRBJ2-7; D ambiguous. The CDR3 has 12 residues. Germline values: CDR1 DFQATT, CDR2 SNEGSKA (reference sequence). V lost 6 bases to trimming and J lost 3 bases, with 12 bases between them. This CDR3 is CSAGQEIYEQYF. The CDR3 nucleotides read TGCAGTGCAGGGCAGGAGATCTACGAGCAGTACTTC.

This chain joins TRBV9 and TRBJ2-2; TRBD2 matches at 14 bases. Germline trimming cut 1 base from V and 3 bases from J; bases unmatched to any gene: 8. Per the germline V gene, CDR1 is SGDLS and CDR2 is YYNGEE. The length of the CDR3 is 19 residues. CDR3 sequence reads: CASSVPATSGGAYTGELFF. The CDR3, as DNA: TGTGCCAGCAGCGTACCGGCGACTAGCGGGGGGGCGTACACCGGGGAGCTGTTTTTT.

The chain employs TRBV27 and TRBJ2-1; TRBD1 agrees at 7 bases. CDR1 is MNHEY, CDR2 SMNVEV, per germline (reference sequence). The CDR3 totals 15 residues. Trimming took 4 bases from V and 15 from J; bases not matched to a gene: 18. The CDR3 loop is CASSSSSSRTGLGFF. The CDR3 region has the DNA TGTGCCAGCAGTTCTTCTTCTTCTCGGACAGGCCTAGGGTTCTTC.

The chain uses TRBV2 and TRBJ2-1; possibly TRBD2 for D (6 bases). The V end lost 8 bases, the J end lost 0 bases, and 23 bases lay between the germline ends. CDR3 length: 18 amino acids. Germline lookup yields CDR1 SNHLY and CDR2 FYNNEI. The CDR3 DNA reads as TGTGCCAGCTGTTATCGCGGGAAGGCGCCTCCCTCCTACAATGAGCAGTTCTTC. Its translation is CASCYRGKAPPSYNEQFF.

CDR3 protein: CASKGAGEGEQYF. The CDR3 DNA follows: TGTGCCAGCAAGGGGGCAGGGGAGGGAGAGCAGTACTTC. The V gene is TRBV25-1, the J gene TRBJ2-7; perhaps D is TRBD1 or TRBD2 (7 bases each). Trimming pared 7 bases from V and 7 bases from J, leaving 17 bases between. CDR3 length equals 13 residues. From germline, CDR1 is MGHDK and CDR2 SYGVNS.

This clonotype has just a few counts. V usage is TRBV2 and J usage is TRBJ2-3; TRBD2 is a possible D gene (5 bases). Per the germline V gene, CDR1 is SNHLY and CDR2 is FYNNEI. The CDR3 length is 15 residues. V was cut by 4 bases and J by 0 bases, with 11 bases left in between. CDR3 coding DNA: TGTGCCAGCAGTGGGACTTCGACTAGCACAGATACGCAGTATTTT. This gives the protein CASSGTSTSTDTQYF. Full variable domain (outside the CDR3, taken from reference TRBV2 and TRBJ2-3): EPEVTQTPSHQVTQMGQEVILRCVPISNHLYFYWYRQILGQKVEFLVSFYNNEISEKSEIFDDQFSVERPDGSNFTLKIRSTKLEDSAMYFCASSGTSTSTDTQYFGPGTRLTVL.

This chain connects TRBV11-2 to TRBJ2-7, with a possible D match to TRBD2 (5 bases). Germline CDR1 reads SGHAT; CDR2 reads FQNNGV. The CDR3 runs to 15 residues. V lost 3 bases and J lost 0, with 12 bases in between. The CDR3 protein is CASSFSAASSYEQYF. CDR3 bases: TGTGCCAGCAGCTTCTCAGCGGCTAGCTCCTACGAGCAGTACTTC.

This chain uses TRBV2 with TRBJ2-1, with a weak D call TRBD1 (5 bases). Trimming left V 6 bases short and J 6 bases short, with 15 bases between. From germline, CDR1 is SNHLY and CDR2 FYNNEI. The CDR3 contains 14 residues. CDR3 in amino acids: CASRAGLSPNEQFF. The CDR3 bases are TGTGCCAGCAGGGCAGGGCTATCTCCCAATGAGCAGTTCTTC.

This rearrangement joins TRBV6-2 or TRBV6-3 to TRBJ2-7; TRBD2 matches 13 bases. The CDR3 runs to 16 residues. After removal of 4 bases from V and 1 base from J, the junction contained 4 bases not matched to a gene. CDR1 is MNHEY and CDR2 is SVGEGT in the germline V gene. CDR3 sequence (DNA): TGTGCCAGCAGTTCGGGGACTAGCGGGGTATCCTACGAGCAGTACTTC. It is translated as CASSSGTSGVSYEQYF.

The J gene is TRBJ1-5, the V gene TRBV20-1; 7 bases are a match to TRBD1. The V gene's germline CDR1 is DFQATT and CDR2 SNEGSKA (reference sequence). The CDR3 spans 16 residues. Trimming at V came to 4 bases and at J to 2 bases, leaving 11 bases not matched to a gene. CDR3 bases: TGCAGTGCTAAAGGCCCCTACCAGGGGGGCAATCAGCCCCAGCATTTT. As protein: CSAKGPYQGGNQPQHF.

In its sample, this clonotype was seen many times. V usage is TRBV12-3 or TRBV12-4 and J usage is TRBJ2-3; perhaps TRBD2 as D (5 bases). This CDR3 is built from 12 residues. The V end lost 5 bases, the J end lost 4 bases, and 7 bases lay between the germline ends. The CDR3 loop reads CASSTRADTQYF. DNA for the CDR3: TGTGCCAGCAGTACTAGGGCAGATACGCAGTATTTT.

The chain is built from TRBV11-2 and TRBJ2-1, with a tentative D call TRBD2 (6 bases). The CDR3 runs to 14 residues. The V and J ends lost 2 bases and 4 bases respectively, with 9 bases between them. Germline V CDR1 and CDR2: SGHAT, FQNNGV. The DNA of the CDR3 is TGTGCCAGCAGCTTACGGGAGTGGTACAATGAGCAGTTCTTC. It yields the protein CASSLREWYNEQFF.

This clonotype was seen a handful of times. The chain is built from TRBV28 and TRBJ2-7, with TRBD1 matching over 8 bases. Germline CDR1 is MDHEN and CDR2 is SYDVKM. The CDR3 extends over 15 amino acids. After removal of 3 bases from V and 3 bases from J, the junction contained 7 bases not matched to a gene. The CDR3 bases are TGTGCCAGCAGTTTTGTGGACAGGGCACGCTACGAGCAGTACTTC. Protein: CASSFVDRARYEQYF.

The rearrangement uses TRBV25-1 and TRBJ2-1; 9 bases fit TRBD2. The germline CDR1 and CDR2 sequences are MGHDK and SYGVNS. CDR3 length: 14 amino acids. V shed 5 bases, J shed 8 bases, and the junction held 7 bases outside the gene matches. CDR3 in amino acids: CASSPAGGHHEQFF. The CDR3 DNA is TGTGCCAGCAGTCCGGCGGGGGGGCACCATGAGCAGTTCTTC.